The 11 T cell receptor beta chains in this list originate from one sample, sequenced in a study of STAT5B mutations in CD4+ large granular lymphocyte leukemia. Generated by immunoSEQ multiplex PCR, the TCRdb table keeps only in-frame clones and is missing some. This table has tens of thousands of clones, about 80% appearing once. Sequenced sample: CD4+ T cells from blood buffy coats. Receptor source: a human donor in good health.

This rearrangement joins TRBV7-2 to TRBJ1-1; 11 nucleotides agree with TRBD1. From germline, CDR1 is SGHTA and CDR2 FQGNSA. The CDR3 extends over 16 amino acids. The junction had 2 bases not matched to a gene; V was cut back by 0 bases and J by 2 bases. The CDR3 DNA is TGTGCCAGCAGCTTAGCCGGGACAGGGGGAAACACTGAAGCTTTCTTT. The encoded protein is CASSLAGTGGNTEAFF.

This clone was observed once. The chain employs TRBV12-5 and TRBJ1-4; TRBD1 is a possible D gene (5 bases). The length of the CDR3 is 14 residues. CDR1 is LGHNT and CDR2 is FRNRAP in the germline V gene. Trimming pared 3 bases from V and 8 bases from J, leaving 13 bases between. DNA of the CDR3: TGTGCTAGTGGTTTTTCCCAGGGAGGGGAAAAACTGTTTTTT. This gives the protein CASGFSQGGEKLFF.

The chain links TRBV27 to TRBJ2-3; D ambiguous. Trimming stripped 8 bases from V and 0 bases from J, with 9 bases between. This CDR3 is built from 13 residues. Germline V gene data show CDR1 as MNHEY and CDR2 as SMNVEV (reference sequence). CDR3 sequence: CASRLTSTDTQYF. The CDR3 nucleotides are TGTGCCAGCCGACTGACTAGCACAGATACGCAGTATTTT.

This chain uses TRBV6-5 with TRBJ2-7; D is uncertain. Germline assignment: CDR1 MNHEY and CDR2 SVGAGI. This CDR3 is 14 amino acids long. V was cut by 2 bases and J by 3 bases, with 11 bases left in between. The CDR3 DNA reads TGTGCCAGCAGTTACCTATACGGAGTCTACGAGCAGTACTTC. Translation gives CASSYLYGVYEQYF.

This CDR3 reads CSVVGTVFHSYNEQFF. CDR3 DNA sequence: TGCAGCGTTGTGGGGACAGTATTTCACTCCTACAATGAGCAGTTCTTC. This rearrangement joins TRBV29-1 to TRBJ2-1, with TRBD1 matching 7 bases. The CDR3 totals 16 residues. With V trimmed by 4 bases and J by 0 bases, 9 bases remained unmatched. CDR1 and CDR2 (germline): SQVTM, ANQGSEA.

V and J are TRBV6-1 and TRBJ1-1; D gene unclear. The CDR3 is 13 amino acids. Deletions cut 7 bases from V and 0 bases from J, with 9 bases between. Germline CDR1 and CDR2: MNHNS and SASEGT. The CDR3 bases are TGTGCCAGCATATTCAGATTGAACACTGAAGCTTTCTTT. Its protein product is CASIFRLNTEAFF.

V usage is TRBV6-6 and J usage is TRBJ2-1; 13 nucleotides align to TRBD2. The CDR3 runs to 13 residues. V lost 6 bases and J lost 7; bases outside the gene matches: 0. Germline V gene data show CDR1 as MNHNY and CDR2 as SVGAGI (reference sequence). In nucleotides, the CDR3 is TGTGCCAGCAGGACTAGCGGGGGGAATGAGCAGTTCTTC. Its protein product is CASRTSGGNEQFF.

The chain recombines TRBV19 with TRBJ2-7; TRBD1 matches 7 bases. This CDR3 is 11 amino acids long. Germline-derived CDR1 and CDR2 are LNHDA and SQIVND (reference sequence). CDR3 sequence reads: CGLRTGYEQYF. CDR3 coding DNA: TGTGGCCTAAGGACAGGCTACGAGCAGTACTTC.

The chain recombines TRBV28 with TRBJ2-2; 8 nucleotides agree with TRBD2. This CDR3 has 16 residues. CDR1 is MDHEN and CDR2 is SYDVKM in the germline V gene. V shed 5 bases and J 2 bases; nucleotides not matched to a gene: 7. The CDR3 sequence is CASSMSGRSNTGELFF. DNA for the CDR3: TGTGCCAGCAGTATGAGCGGGAGATCTAACACCGGGGAGCTGTTTTTT.

This clone occurred once. Here the CDR3 reads CASSLDWTGGTGELFF. The CDR3 DNA reads as TGTGCCAGCAGCTTGGACTGGACAGGCGGGACCGGGGAGCTGTTTTTT. The chain carries TRBV5-4 and TRBJ2-2, with 7 bases lining up with TRBD1. The germline CDR1 and CDR2 sequences are SGHNT and YYREEE (reference sequence). This CDR3 has 16 residues. Trimming at V came to 0 bases and at J to 5 bases, leaving 7 bases not matched to a gene.

This chain's CDR3 is CSVEELGLAGVSKNIQYF. CDR3 DNA: TGCAGCGTTGAAGAACTGGGTCTAGCGGGTGTGTCCAAAAACATTCAGTACTTC. V and J are TRBV29-1 and TRBJ2-4; 8 bases are a match to TRBD2. CDR1 and CDR2 (germline): SQVTM, ANQGSEA. Losses at the gene ends were 0 bases for V and 2 bases for J; bases not matched to a gene: 12. This CDR3 contains 18 residues.